The 23 T cell receptor beta chains presented below share a single source sample, sequenced in a study of spatial heterogeneity in lung cancer. The time point is: blood at routine non-recurrence follow-up after resection. TCRdb re-called the 5' RACE reads with MiXCR, one entry per CDR3 protein. The table lists about 41,000 distinct CDR3 sequences, about 10% of them singletons. This sample comprised PBMCs, obtained at follow-up. The receptors here all came from a female donor with early-stage non-small cell lung cancer.

This clonotype was counted many times. V gene TRBV7-6 combines with J gene TRBJ1-2, with D perhaps matching TRBD1 (6 bases). CDR3 length: 15 amino acids. V gave up 1 base and J gave up 4 bases, with 13 bases separating them. CDR1 is SGHVS and CDR2 is FNYEAQ in the germline V gene. Here the CDR3 reads CASSLGAGAGYGYTF. The CDR3 nucleotides are TGTGCCAGCAGCTTAGGGGCGGGGGCCGGCTATGGCTACACCTTC.

By its share, this clonotype is large. Here the CDR3 reads CASGGNEQFF. CDR3 DNA sequence: TGTGCCAGCGGGGGCAATGAGCAGTTCTTC. J is TRBJ2-1 and V is TRBV2, with D possibly called TRBD1 or TRBD2 (5 bases each). Trimming cost V 8 bases and J 6 bases, with 5 bases left between them. The CDR3 has 10 amino acids. The germline V gene encodes CDR1 SNHLY and CDR2 FYNNEI.

This clonotype turned up a few times. This chain joins TRBV29-1 and TRBJ1-1; D is perhaps TRBD1 (6 bases). Germline V gene sequence: CDR1 SQVTM, CDR2 ANQGSEA. The CDR3 length is 14 residues. The V gene lost 4 bases and the J gene lost 3 bases, with 15 bases spanning the gap. The CDR3 spells CSVAIGGADTEAFF. DNA for the CDR3: TGCAGCGTTGCAATTGGGGGGGCCGACACTGAAGCTTTCTTT.

In DNA form, the CDR3 reads TGTGCCAGCAGTGAAGGGCTAGCGGAAAAGACCCAGTACTTC. Protein product: CASSEGLAEKTQYF. The chain uses TRBV6-1 and TRBJ2-5; TRBD2 matches at 7 bases. CDR1 MNHNS and CDR2 SASEGT come from the germline V gene. This CDR3 contains 14 residues. J lost 6 bases, V lost 1 base, and 5 bases had no gene match.

This clonotype was recorded at least ten times. The J gene is TRBJ1-5, the V gene TRBV7-6, with a possible D match to TRBD1 (5 bases). CDR1 and CDR2 (germline): SGHVS, FNYEAQ. CDR3 length: 13 residues. V dropped 3 bases and J dropped 2 bases, with 5 bases sitting between them. The CDR3 coding sequence is TGTGCCAGCAGCTTGGGACGCAATCAGCCCCAGCATTTT. Its translation: CASSLGRNQPQHF.

This chain joins TRBV7-2 and TRBJ2-5; 7 bases align to TRBD1. The V and J ends lost 6 bases and 4 bases, in that order; junction bases with no gene match: 8. In germline, CDR1 is SGHTA, CDR2 FQGNSA. This CDR3 contains 14 residues. CDR3 sequence (DNA): TGTGCCAGCAGTATGAACAGGGGCAGAGAGACCCAGTACTTC. Protein product: CASSMNRGRETQYF. Based on the CDR3 plus reference TRBV7-2 and TRBJ2-5, the full variable domain is GAGVSQSPSNKVTEKGKDVELRCDPISGHTALYWYRQSLGQGLEFLIYFQGNSAPDKSGLPSDRFSAERTGGSVSTLTIQRTQQEDSAVYLCASSMNRGRETQYFGPGTRLLVL.

The chain couples TRBV7-6 to TRBJ2-2; D gene ambiguous. V was trimmed by 1 base and J by 2 bases, leaving 8 bases between them. The CDR3 contains 15 residues. Germline V lookup: CDR1 SGHVS, CDR2 FNYEAQ. Written as DNA, the CDR3 is TGTGCCAGCAGCTTAGGGAGTGGCAACACCGGGGAGCTGTTTTTT. As protein: CASSLGSGNTGELFF.

This clonotype has ten or more counts. This chain links TRBV6-4 with TRBJ1-1; TRBD1 might be the D (5 bases). The CDR3 runs 13 residues. The germline V gene encodes CDR1 MRHNA and CDR2 SNTAGT. V was pared by 0 bases and J by 8 bases, with 10 bases between. Here the CDR3 DNA reads TGTGCCAGCAGTGACTCGATAGCAGGGGAAGCTTTCTTT. This gives the protein CASSDSIAGEAFF.

This clonotype turned up a few times. The J gene is TRBJ2-1, the V gene TRBV28; D is ambiguous. In germline, CDR1 is MDHEN, CDR2 SYDVKM. This CDR3 is built from 13 residues. Deletions cut 6 bases from V and 8 bases from J, with 14 bases between. The DNA of the CDR3 is TGTGCCAGCAGCAAGAATCTAAGAGATGAGCAGTTCTTC. This translates into CASSKNLRDEQFF.

Here the CDR3 DNA reads TGTGCCAGCAGCCCCGGGGCAGCGAACACTGAAGCTTTCTTT. It translates to CASSPGAANTEAFF. This chain uses TRBV7-2 with TRBJ1-1, with a tentative D call TRBD1 (5 bases). This CDR3 is 14 amino acids long. V lost 5 bases to trimming and J lost 1 base, with 11 bases between them. Per germline, CDR1 SGHTA and CDR2 FQGNSA.

The table lists this clonotype with many counts. The chain combines TRBV14 with TRBJ2-4; the match to TRBD2 covers 8 bases. There are 12 residues in the CDR3. Trimming took 8 bases from V and 8 from J; bases not matched to a gene: 5. Germline CDR1 SGHDN, CDR2 FVKESK. The CDR3 sequence is CASGSTSDIQYF. Here the CDR3 DNA reads TGTGCCAGCGGGTCGACTAGCGACATTCAGTACTTC.

The chain combines TRBV29-1 with TRBJ2-4, with unresolved D. The V and J ends lost 4 bases and 3 bases respectively, with 7 bases between them. This CDR3 region has 12 residues. In germline, CDR1 is SQVTM, CDR2 ANQGSEA. The CDR3 loop reads CSVVADKNIQYF. In nucleotides, the CDR3 is TGCAGCGTTGTGGCAGACAAAAACATTCAGTACTTC.

The V gene is TRBV29-1, the J gene TRBJ1-2; 7 bases line up with TRBD1. Germline CDR1 is SQVTM and CDR2 is ANQGSEA. V dropped 6 bases and J dropped 1; count of bases not matched to a gene: 8. The CDR3 runs to 14 residues. CDR3 nucleotide sequence: TGCAGCGTCGGGACAGTCGTAGATAACTATGGCTACACCTTC. It translates to CSVGTVVDNYGYTF. The full variable domain, its missing parts supplied by reference TRBV29-1 and TRBJ1-2, is SAVISQKPSRDICQRGTSLTIQCQVDSQVTMMFWYRQQPGQSLTLIATANQGSEATYESGFVIDKFPISRPNLTFSTLTVSNMSPEDSSIYLCSVGTVVDNYGYTFGSGTRLTVV.

J is TRBJ1-4 and V is TRBV5-1; 9 bases line up with TRBD1. Germline values: CDR1 SGHRS, CDR2 YFSETQ. J was trimmed by 8 bases and V by 6 bases; bases with no gene match: 11. The CDR3 loop spans 15 amino acids. CDR3 coding DNA: TGCGCCAGCACCCCGAAGGGACAGGGTAACGAAAAACTGTTTTTT. Protein: CASTPKGQGNEKLFF.

This clonotype was found many times. The V gene is TRBV27, the J gene TRBJ2-7; D gene uncertain. The V end was cut by 10 bases, the J end by 4 bases, with 8 bases between. CDR3 length equals 10 residues. Germline CDR1 is MNHEY and CDR2 is SMNVEV (reference sequence). CDR3 loop: CATGKYEQYF. CDR3 in DNA: TGTGCCACCGGCAAATACGAGCAGTACTTC.

This clonotype was counted at least ten times. The chain employs TRBV14 and TRBJ2-3; 10 bases agree with TRBD2. Germline V gives CDR1 SGHDN, CDR2 FVKESK. CDR3 length: 16 amino acids. Trimming took 4 bases from V and 1 from J; bases not matched to a gene: 5. The CDR3, as DNA: TGTGCCAGCAGCCTAATTAGCGGGGGGCGCACAGATACGCAGTATTTT. It codes for CASSLISGGRTDTQYF.

This clonotype was counted only a few times. This chain links TRBV19 with TRBJ2-7; D possibly matches TRBD1 or TRBD2 (6 bases each). The CDR3 sequence is 14 residues long. V shed 5 bases and J shed 2 bases, with 13 bases lying between them. Germline-derived CDR1 and CDR2 are LNHDA and SQIVND (reference sequence). The CDR3: CASSPRGTPYEQYF. In DNA form, the CDR3 reads TGTGCCAGTAGTCCTAGGGGGACTCCCTACGAGCAGTACTTC.

The chain links TRBV7-9 to TRBJ1-1, with TRBD1 identical over 7 bases. V lost 4 bases to trimming and J lost 3 bases; unmatched junction nucleotides: 2. CDR3 size: 13 residues. The germline V gene encodes CDR1 SEHNR and CDR2 FQNEAQ (reference sequence). CDR3 sequence reads: CASSSQGDTEAFF. CDR3 sequence (DNA): TGTGCCAGCAGCTCCCAGGGGGACACTGAAGCTTTCTTT.

The CDR3 reads CASTLGPGGGTQYF. The CDR3 DNA reads as TGTGCCAGTACCCTGGGACCGGGAGGAGGGACCCAGTACTTC. This chain connects TRBV19 to TRBJ2-5, with 7 bases that match TRBD2. The CDR3 loop spans 14 amino acids. Unmatched junction bases numbered 12, after V lost 7 bases and J lost 7 bases. Looked up from germline, CDR1 is LNHDA and CDR2 is SQIVND (reference sequence).

The rearrangement joins TRBV5-1 to TRBJ2-2, with 8 bases aligning to TRBD1. The junction had 12 bases not matched to a gene; V was cut back by 3 bases and J by 8 bases. This CDR3 spans 16 amino acids. The germline gives CDR1 SGHRS, CDR2 YFSETQ. The CDR3 sequence is CASSYSPGTGGGELFF. The CDR3 DNA sequence: TGCGCCAGCAGCTATTCCCCCGGGACAGGAGGTGGGGAGCTGTTTTTT.

This clonotype was counted many times. This chain uses TRBV5-1 with TRBJ2-7; the match to TRBD2 covers 9 bases. V lost 0 bases, J lost 6 bases, and 7 bases stayed unmatched. CDR3 length: 15 residues. Looked up from germline, CDR1 is SGHRS and CDR2 is YFSETQ. CDR3 nucleotides: TGCGCCAGCAGCTTGGCCGCCGGGACTAGCTCCGAGCAGTACTTC. Translation gives CASSLAAGTSSEQYF.

This clonotype was detected a few times. The chain recombines TRBV19 with TRBJ1-5; 7 nucleotides agree with TRBD1. The V gene's germline CDR1 is LNHDA and CDR2 SQIVND (reference sequence). The CDR3 totals 13 residues. J was trimmed by 3 bases and V by 6 bases; bases with no gene match: 2. CDR3 sequence (DNA): TGTGCCAGTAGCGACAGGGCCAATCAGCCCCAGCATTTT. The encoded protein is CASSDRANQPQHF. The full variable domain, with the rest looked up from reference TRBV19 and TRBJ1-5, is DGGITQSPKYLFRKEGQNVTLSCEQNLNHDAMYWYRQDPGQGLRLIYYSQIVNDFQKGDIAEGYSVSREKKESFPLTVTSAQKNPTAFYLCASSDRANQPQHFGDGTRLSIL.

This clonotype was observed many times. This chain links TRBV28 with TRBJ1-6, with 12 nucleotides matching TRBD1. The CDR3 consists of 16 residues. The junction had 5 bases not matched to a gene; V was cut back by 1 base and J by 10 bases. The germline V gene has CDR1 MDHEN and CDR2 SYDVKM. CDR3 protein: CASSLSGQGANSPLHF. Here the CDR3 DNA reads TGTGCCAGCAGTTTATCGGGACAGGGGGCAAACTCACCCCTCCACTTT.